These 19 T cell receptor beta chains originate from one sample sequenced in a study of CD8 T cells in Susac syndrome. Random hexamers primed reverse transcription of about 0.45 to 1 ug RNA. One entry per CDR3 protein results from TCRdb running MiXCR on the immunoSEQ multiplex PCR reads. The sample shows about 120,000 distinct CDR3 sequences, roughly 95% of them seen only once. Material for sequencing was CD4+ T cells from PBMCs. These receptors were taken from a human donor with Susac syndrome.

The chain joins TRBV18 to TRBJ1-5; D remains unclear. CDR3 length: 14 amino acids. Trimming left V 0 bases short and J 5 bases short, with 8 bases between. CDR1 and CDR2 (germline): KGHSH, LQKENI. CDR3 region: CASSPPSSHQPQHF. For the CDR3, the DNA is TGTGCCAGCTCACCACCGTCAAGTCATCAGCCCCAGCATTTT.

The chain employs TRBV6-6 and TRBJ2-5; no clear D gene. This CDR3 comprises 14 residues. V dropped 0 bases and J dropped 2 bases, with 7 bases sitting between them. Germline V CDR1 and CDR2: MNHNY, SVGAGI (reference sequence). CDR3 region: CASSYSARQETQYF. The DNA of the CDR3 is TGTGCCAGCAGTTACTCGGCGCGGCAAGAGACCCAGTACTTC.

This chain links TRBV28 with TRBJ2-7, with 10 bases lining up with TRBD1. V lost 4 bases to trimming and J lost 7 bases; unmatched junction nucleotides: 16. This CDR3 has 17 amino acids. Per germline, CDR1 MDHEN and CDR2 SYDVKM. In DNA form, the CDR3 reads TGTGCCAGCAGTTCCCTCCCGCGGGACAGGGGTAATAGGGAGCAGTACTTC. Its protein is CASSSLPRDRGNREQYF.

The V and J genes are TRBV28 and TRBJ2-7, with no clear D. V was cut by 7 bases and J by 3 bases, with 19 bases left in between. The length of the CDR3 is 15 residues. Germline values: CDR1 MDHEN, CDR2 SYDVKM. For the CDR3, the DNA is TGTGCCAGCAAAAAGTCCGAGACTGCGAACTACGAGCAGTACTTC. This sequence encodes CASKKSETANYEQYF.

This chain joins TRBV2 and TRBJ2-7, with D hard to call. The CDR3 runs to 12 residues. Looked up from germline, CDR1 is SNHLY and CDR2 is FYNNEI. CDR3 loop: CASSWNRYEQYF. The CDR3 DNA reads TGTGCATCGTCGTGGAACCGCTACGAGCAGTACTTC.

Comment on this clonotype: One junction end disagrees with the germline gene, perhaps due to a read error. The CDR3 region is CASSPGLSTDTQYF. DNA for the CDR3: TGTGCCAGCAGCCCCGGGCTCAGCACAGATACGCAGTATTTT. This chain connects TRBV5-1 to TRBJ2-3; D gene uncertain. The CDR3 covers 14 residues. The V gene's germline CDR1 is SGHRS and CDR2 YFSETQ.

The CDR3 DNA follows: TGCGCCAGCAGCCAATCAACTAGCGGGAGGGAGGGCGATGAGCAGTTCTTC. It specifies CASSQSTSGREGDEQFF. V gene TRBV4-1 combines with J gene TRBJ2-1, with 13 bases that match TRBD2. CDR3 size: 17 residues. V shed 2 bases, J shed 8 bases, and the junction held 9 bases outside the gene matches. Germline lookup yields CDR1 MGHRA and CDR2 YSYEKL.

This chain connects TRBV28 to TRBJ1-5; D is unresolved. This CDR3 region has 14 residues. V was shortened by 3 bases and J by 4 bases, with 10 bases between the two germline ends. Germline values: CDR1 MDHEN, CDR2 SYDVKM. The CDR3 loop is CASSFFSRNQPQHF. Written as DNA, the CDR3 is TGTGCCAGCAGTTTTTTCAGTAGGAATCAGCCCCAGCATTTT.

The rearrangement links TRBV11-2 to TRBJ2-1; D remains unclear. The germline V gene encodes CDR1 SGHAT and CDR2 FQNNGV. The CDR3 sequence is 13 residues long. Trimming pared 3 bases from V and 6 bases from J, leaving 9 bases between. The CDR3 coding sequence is TGTGCCAGCAGCTTCGCGACTGGCAATGAGCAGTTCTTC. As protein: CASSFATGNEQFF.

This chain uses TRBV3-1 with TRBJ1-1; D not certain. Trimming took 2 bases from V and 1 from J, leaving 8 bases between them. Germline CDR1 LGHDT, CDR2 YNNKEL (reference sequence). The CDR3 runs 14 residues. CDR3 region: CASSQLGGNTEAFF. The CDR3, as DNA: TGTGCCAGCAGCCAATTAGGAGGGAACACTGAAGCTTTCTTT.

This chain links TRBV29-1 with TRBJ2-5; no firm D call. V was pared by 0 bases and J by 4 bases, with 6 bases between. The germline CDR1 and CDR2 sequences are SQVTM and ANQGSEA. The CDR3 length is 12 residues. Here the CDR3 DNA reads TGCAGCGTTGAAGATGGGTCAGAGACCCAGTACTTC. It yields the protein CSVEDGSETQYF.

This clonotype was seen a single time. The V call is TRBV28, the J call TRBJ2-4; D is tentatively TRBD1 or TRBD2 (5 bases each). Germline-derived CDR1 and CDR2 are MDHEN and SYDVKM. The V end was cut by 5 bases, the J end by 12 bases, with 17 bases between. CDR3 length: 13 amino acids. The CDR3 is CASSLSGPPSQYF. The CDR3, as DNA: TGTGCCAGCAGTCTCTCGGGACCGCCAAGTCAGTACTTC.

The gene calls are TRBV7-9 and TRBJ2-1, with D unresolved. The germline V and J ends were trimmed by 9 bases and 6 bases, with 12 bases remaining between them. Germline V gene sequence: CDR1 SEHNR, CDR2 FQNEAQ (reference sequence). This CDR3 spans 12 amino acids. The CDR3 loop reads CASKTIGNEQFF. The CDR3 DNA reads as TGTGCCAGTAAGACAATCGGCAATGAGCAGTTCTTC. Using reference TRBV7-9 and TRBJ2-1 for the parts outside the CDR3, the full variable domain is DTGVSQNPRHKITKRGQNVTFRCDPISEHNRLYWYRQTLGQGPEFLTYFQNEAQLEKSRLLSDRFSAERPKGSFSTLEIQRTEQGDSAMYLCASKTIGNEQFFGPGTRLTVL.

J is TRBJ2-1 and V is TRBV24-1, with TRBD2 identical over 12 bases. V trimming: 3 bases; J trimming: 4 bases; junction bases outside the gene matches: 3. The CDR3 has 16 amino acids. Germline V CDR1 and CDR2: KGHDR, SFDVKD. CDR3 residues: CATSDQTSGSYNEQFF. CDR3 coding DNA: TGTGCCACCAGTGATCAGACTAGCGGGAGTTACAATGAGCAGTTCTTC.

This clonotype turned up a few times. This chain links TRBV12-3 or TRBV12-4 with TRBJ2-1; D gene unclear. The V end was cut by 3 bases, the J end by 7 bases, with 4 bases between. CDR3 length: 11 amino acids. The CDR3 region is CASSLGNEQFF. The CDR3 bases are TGTGCCAGCAGTTTGGGTAATGAGCAGTTCTTC.

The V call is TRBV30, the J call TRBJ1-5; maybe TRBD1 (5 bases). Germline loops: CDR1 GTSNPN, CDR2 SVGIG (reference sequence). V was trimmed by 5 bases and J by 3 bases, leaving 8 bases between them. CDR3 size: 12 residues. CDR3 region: CAWSGTNQPQHF. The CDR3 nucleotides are TGTGCCTGGTCAGGGACCAATCAGCCCCAGCATTTT. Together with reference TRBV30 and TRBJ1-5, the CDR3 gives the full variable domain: SQTIHQWPATLVQPVGSPLSLECTVEGTSNPNLYWYRQAAGRGLQLLFYSVGIGQISSEVPQNLSASRPQDRQFILSSKKLLLSDSGFYLCAWSGTNQPQHFGDGTRLSIL.

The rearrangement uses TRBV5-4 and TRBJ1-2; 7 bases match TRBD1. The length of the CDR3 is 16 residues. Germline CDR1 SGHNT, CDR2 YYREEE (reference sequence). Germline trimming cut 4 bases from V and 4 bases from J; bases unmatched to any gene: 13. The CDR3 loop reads CASSLEGAATAYGYTF. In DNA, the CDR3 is TGTGCCAGCAGCCTGGAGGGGGCCGCGACCGCCTATGGCTACACCTTC.

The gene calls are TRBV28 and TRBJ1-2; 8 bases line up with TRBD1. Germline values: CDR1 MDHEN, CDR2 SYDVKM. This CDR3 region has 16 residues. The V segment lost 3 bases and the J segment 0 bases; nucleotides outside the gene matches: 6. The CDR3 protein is CASSFVGQGPNYGYTF. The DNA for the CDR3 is TGTGCCAGCAGTTTTGTTGGACAGGGACCTAACTATGGCTACACCTTC.

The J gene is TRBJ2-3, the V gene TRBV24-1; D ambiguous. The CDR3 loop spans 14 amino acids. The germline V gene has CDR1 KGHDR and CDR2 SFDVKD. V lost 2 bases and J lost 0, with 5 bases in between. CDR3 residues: CATSDSASTDTQYF. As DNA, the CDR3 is TGTGCCACCAGTGATTCAGCCAGCACAGATACGCAGTATTTT.